The 9 T cell receptor beta chains below all came from one sample that was sequenced in a study of tumor-infiltrating lymphocytes in primary liver carcinoma (dated by TCRdb to 2015 to 2018). Blood RNA was extracted from unsorted whole blood with TRIzol reagent; germline DNA came from the DNeasy Blood & Tissue kit. Sequencing was performed on an Illumina HiSeq 2500. Starting from approximately 500 ng total RNA, TCRbeta-specific cDNA was produced by reverse transcription with a constant-region primer and ProtoScript II reverse transcriptase. Construction of the TCRbeta libraries relied on three nested rounds of multiplex PCR, following a slightly modified ARM-PCR procedure. Multiplex TRBV1-TRBV30 forward primers and a Cbeta reverse primer were used in the first two PCR rounds, each of which was run for 10 cycles. TCRdb took the public reads, trimmed them with fastp at Q25, ran MiXCR for clone calling and kept in-frame beta chains. When rows share a CDR3 protein, they turn into one entry using the most common DNA and genes. The sample data list about 310,000 distinct CDR3 sequences, and about 62% of these were observed just once. The top ten clonotypes cover roughly 9% of the sample.

The material sequenced was peripheral blood. The receptors stem from a man aged 35 to 55 with primary liver carcinoma and hepatitis B virus infection.

The chain is built from TRBV20-1 and TRBJ2-2; a weak D match, TRBD2 (7 bases). The V end was cut by 6 bases, the J end by 4 bases, with 15 bases between. The CDR3 contains 14 residues. Germline V CDR1 and CDR2: DFQATT, SNEGSKA (reference sequence). The CDR3 spells CSAPDGGRTGELFF. The CDR3 region has the DNA TGCAGTGCACCCGACGGGGGGCGCACCGGGGAGCTGTTTTTT.

Note on this clonotype: A much more abundant neighbour one base away suggests this may be a read error. This chain joins TRBV10-3 and TRBJ1-2; no definite D call. CDR3 length: 13 amino acids. V was trimmed by 4 bases and J by 5 bases, leaving 11 bases between them. Germline V gene lookup returns CDR1 ENHRY and CDR2 SYGVKD. The CDR3 nucleotides are TGTGCCATCAGTGGGTACGCGGTGTATGGCTACACCTTC. It specifies CAISGYAVYGYTF.

About this clonotype: Sequence at one end of the junction differs from germline and may be a read error. The chain carries TRBV6-1 and TRBJ2-7; TRBD2 matches 7 bases. Per the germline V gene, CDR1 is MNHNS and CDR2 is SASEGT. The CDR3 covers 15 residues. The DNA of the CDR3 is TGTGCCAGCAGAGCCCTAGCGGCAACAAACTACGAGAAGTACTTC. Its protein product is CASRALAATNYEKYF.

As concerns this clonotype: A clone one base away is much larger, so this may be a read error. Given the absence of the conserved phenylalanine or tryptophan at the CDR3 end, a read error is likely. This chain uses TRBV12-3 or TRBV12-4 with TRBJ2-5; 8 bases match TRBD2. V shed 8 bases, J shed 5 bases, and the junction held 7 bases outside the gene matches. This CDR3 contains 13 residues. The CDR3 coding sequence is TGTGCCAGCGGATCGGGGGGGACGGAGACCCAGTACCTC. Protein product: CASGSGGTETQYL.

The rearrangement uses TRBV11-3 and TRBJ2-1; D gene uncertain. The V end was cut by 1 base, the J end by 8 bases, with 12 bases between. The CDR3 extends over 14 amino acids. The germline V gene has CDR1 SGHNT and CDR2 YENEEA. CDR3 in amino acids: CASSLGPSQYEQFF. In nucleotides, the CDR3 is TGTGCCAGCAGCTTAGGTCCCAGTCAATATGAGCAGTTCTTC.

Concerning this clonotype: Just one base apart from a much larger clone, this may be a read error. The chain couples TRBV5-5 to TRBJ2-6; D gene uncertain. V was shortened by 6 bases and J by 0 bases, with 22 bases between the two germline ends. This CDR3 has 19 amino acids. Per germline, CDR1 SGHKS and CDR2 YYEKEE (reference sequence). CDR3: CASTPYGQQQLSGANVLTF. The CDR3 DNA sequence: TGTGCCAGCACCCCCTATGGCCAGCAGCAGCTCTCTGGGGCCAACGTCCTGACTTTC.

This clonotype was counted once. This may be a read error: a much more frequent sequence differs by one nucleotide. V gene TRBV6-2 or TRBV6-3 combines with J gene TRBJ2-7; no clear D gene. The CDR3 has 13 amino acids. Germline lookup yields CDR1 MNHEY and CDR2 SVGEGT. The chain's CDR3 is CVSTRSLSGEQYF. The CDR3 DNA sequence: TGTGTCTCAACCCGGTCCCTTTCGGGCGAGCAGTACTTC.

This clonotype occurred once. The chain employs TRBV10-2 and TRBJ2-6, with D unresolved. Germline values: CDR1 WSHSY, CDR2 SAAADI. This CDR3 contains 16 residues. The CDR3 DNA reads as TGCGTCAGTAAGGAGTGGTCCAGCTCTGGGGCCAACGTCCTGACTTTC. Its protein is CVSKEWSSSGANVLTF.

This clonotype showed up just once. This may be a read error, as it is one base from a much larger clone. The chain is built from TRBV6-2 or TRBV6-3 and TRBJ2-7, with a weak D call TRBD1 (6 bases). This CDR3 is 12 amino acids long. V was shortened by 7 bases and J by 4 bases, with 11 bases between the two germline ends. CDR1 and CDR2 (germline): MNHEY, SVGEGT. The CDR3, as DNA: TGTGCCAGCAAATCCGGACAGTACGAGCAGTACTTC. Protein sequence: CASKSGQYEQYF.